The following is a TCR beta chain sequence with its context. Its specificity is unknown. With a much larger clone just one base away, this may be a read error. Amplification yielded TCR beta CDR3 regions, with RNA transcripts as the source. The HTBI set primed first-round TCR CDR3 RT-PCR. Via MiXCR, TCRdb re-called the multiplex PCR reads, giving one row per CDR3 protein. The sample has some 500,000 distinct CDR3 sequences; roughly a sixth are singletons. The CDR3 length is 14 residues. CDR1 and CDR2 (germline): SGHTA, FQGNSA. These data originate in a study of T cells in Graves' hyperthyroidism and ophthalmopathy. Points from the study as a whole: Blood held most thyroid clonotypes expanded above 0.001 frequency. In simple terms, a model built on 13 V-J features told ophthalmopathy apart from stable hyperthyroidism.

The chain couples TRBV7-2 to TRBJ2-3; 9 bases map to TRBD2. This receptor was taken from a woman in her 30s with Graves' ophthalmopathy. Sequencing used blood. In nucleotides, the CDR3 is TGTGCCAGCAGCTTATCCTTAGCGGGAGATGCGCAGTATTTT. Amino acid sequence: CASSLSLAGDAQYF. Drawing the rest from reference TRBV7-2 and TRBJ2-3, the complete variable domain is GAGVSQSPSNKVTEKGKDVELRCDPISGHTALYWYRQSLGQGLEFLIYFQGNSAPDKSGLPSDRFSAERTGGSVSTLTIQRTQQEDSAVYLCASSLSLAGDAQYFGPGTRLTVL.